A single sample gave rise to the 30 T cell receptor beta chains below, sequenced in a study of control samples from healthy donors and cancer patients. Clones were read by immunoSEQ multiplex PCR, and TCRdb kept only the in-frame ones, dropping some. In the table there are about 150,000 clones, more than 90% of which are singletons. The sample consisted of blood. The receptors come from a man between 25 and 39 years old in good health.

The chain carries TRBV27 and TRBJ1-1; tentative D call: TRBD1 (5 bases). This CDR3 is 17 amino acids long. Trimming took 2 bases from V and 3 from J, leaving 19 bases between them. Per germline, CDR1 MNHEY and CDR2 SMNVEV (reference sequence). The CDR3 bases are TGTGCCAGCAGTTTAGGGGCGAGGGTCTCTACTTACACTGAAGCTTTCTTT. It specifies CASSLGARVSTYTEAFF.

The chain has TRBV11-1 and TRBJ2-1, with D tentatively TRBD2 (5 bases). The CDR3 sequence is 13 residues long. Trimming cost V 5 bases and J 3 bases, with 8 bases left between them. Germline lookup yields CDR1 SGHAT and CDR2 FQDESV (reference sequence). The CDR3 DNA sequence: TGTGCCAGCAGCCCCCGGGACTACAATGAGCAGTTCTTC. Protein: CASSPRDYNEQFF.

This chain connects TRBV6-5 to TRBJ1-2, with 9 bases matching TRBD1. After removal of 5 bases from V and 4 bases from J, the junction contained 8 bases not matched to a gene. The CDR3 length is 15 residues. In germline, CDR1 is MNHEY, CDR2 SVGAGI. DNA for the CDR3: TGTGCCAGCAGTCATGGGACAGGGAGTACCTATGGCTACACCTTC. Translation gives CASSHGTGSTYGYTF.

The V gene is TRBV19, the J gene TRBJ2-7; no firm D call. The CDR3 is 13 amino acids. Germline CDR1 is LNHDA and CDR2 is SQIVND (reference sequence). Trimming took 0 bases from V and 7 from J, leaving 10 bases between them. The CDR3 loop is CASSIDPLGEQYF. CDR3 DNA sequence: TGTGCCAGTAGTATAGACCCCCTGGGAGAGCAGTACTTC.

The rearrangement joins TRBV5-4 to TRBJ2-2; D is perhaps TRBD1 (6 bases). Trimming took 2 bases from V and 9 from J, leaving 17 bases between them. CDR1 SGHNT and CDR2 YYREEE come from the germline V gene (reference sequence). This CDR3 is built from 15 residues. CDR3 DNA sequence: TGTGCCAGCAGCTTTTTTACAGGGACCTACCGGGAGCTGTTTTTT. The encoded protein is CASSFFTGTYRELFF.

The chain has TRBV27 and TRBJ2-7, with D perhaps TRBD2 (6 bases). The CDR3 is 17 amino acids. V lost 5 bases to trimming and J lost 3 bases, with 23 bases between them. Germline V gene lookup returns CDR1 MNHEY and CDR2 SMNVEV (reference sequence). CDR3 amino acids: CASSPGGFPTPLYEQYF. The CDR3 coding sequence is TGTGCCAGCAGTCCCGGAGGGTTTCCGACCCCCCTCTACGAGCAGTACTTC.

The CDR3 region is CASSLGTASSGNTIYF. DNA of the CDR3: TGTGCCAGCAGCTTAGGGACAGCCAGCTCTGGAAACACCATATATTTT. The chain is built from TRBV7-6 and TRBJ1-3, with D perhaps TRBD1 (6 bases). Trimming stripped 1 base from V and 0 bases from J, with 10 bases between. The CDR3 runs to 16 residues. Germline-derived CDR1 and CDR2 are SGHVS and FNYEAQ.

V usage is TRBV5-5 and J usage is TRBJ1-2; D remains ambiguous. CDR1 and CDR2 from the germline V gene are SGHKS and YYEKEE (reference sequence). V dropped 2 bases and J dropped 6 bases, with 17 bases sitting between them. The CDR3 totals 15 residues. Here the CDR3 reads CASSFVWLSLDGYTF. CDR3 nucleotide sequence: TGTGCCAGCAGCTTCGTCTGGCTGTCTCTCGATGGCTACACCTTC. The full variable domain, with the rest looked up from reference TRBV5-5 and TRBJ1-2, is DAGVTQSPTHLIKTRGQQVTLRCSPISGHKSVSWYQQVLGQGPQFIFQYYEKEERGRGNFPDRFSARQFPNYSSELNVNALLLGDSALYLCASSFVWLSLDGYTFGSGTRLTVV.

The gene calls are TRBV24-1 and TRBJ1-1, with 8 bases fitting TRBD1. The CDR3 runs to 16 residues. Germline V gene data show CDR1 as KGHDR and CDR2 as SFDVKD. Trimming took 9 bases from V and 1 from J; bases not matched to a gene: 12. CDR3 amino acids: CATRSGGPFENTEAFF. In DNA, the CDR3 is TGTGCCACCCGTTCAGGGGGCCCCTTTGAGAACACTGAAGCTTTCTTT.

This clone came up once. The chain recombines TRBV5-3 with TRBJ1-5; 7 nucleotides line up with TRBD1. TRBV5-3 is an open reading frame, and its role is uncertain. Unmatched junction bases numbered 7, after V lost 3 bases and J lost 4 bases. The CDR3 is 15 amino acids. The CDR3 DNA is TGTGCCAGAAGCTCCATCAAGGACAGGAATCAGCCCCAGCATTTT. Its protein is CARSSIKDRNQPQHF.

This chain joins TRBV6-5 and TRBJ1-6, with TRBD1 identical over 9 bases. Per germline, CDR1 MNHEY and CDR2 SVGAGI. The V segment lost 6 bases and the J segment 9 bases; nucleotides outside the gene matches: 9. This CDR3 is 15 amino acids long. CDR3 region: CASSPTPGQGSPLHF. For the CDR3, the DNA is TGTGCCAGCAGCCCCACGCCGGGACAGGGTTCACCCCTCCACTTT.

This clone appeared a single time. J is TRBJ2-7 and V is TRBV15; a possible D gene is TRBD1 (5 bases). V lost 0 bases to trimming and J lost 4 bases, with 10 bases between them. The germline CDR1 and CDR2 sequences are LNHNV and YYDKDF (reference sequence). The CDR3 is 14 residues long. The CDR3 region has the DNA TGTGCCACCAGCAGAGATCCAGGGCTATACGAGCAGTACTTC. As protein: CATSRDPGLYEQYF.

The J gene is TRBJ2-3, the V gene TRBV5-4; the match to TRBD1 covers 7 bases. Germline loops: CDR1 SGHNT, CDR2 YYREEE (reference sequence). The CDR3 totals 17 residues. The V and J ends lost 4 bases and 0 bases, in that order; junction bases with no gene match: 11. CDR3 sequence: CASSGLSRDSSTDTQYF. CDR3 DNA: TGTGCCAGCAGCGGACTCTCCCGGGACAGTAGCACAGATACGCAGTATTTT. Full variable domain (outside the CDR3, taken from reference TRBV5-4 and TRBJ2-3): ETGVTQSPTHLIKTRGQQVTLRCSSQSGHNTVSWYQQALGQGPQFIFQYYREEENGRGNFPPRFSGLQFPNYSSELNVNALELDDSALYLCASSGLSRDSSTDTQYFGPGTRLTVL.

This clone was picked up a small number of times. The gene calls are TRBV10-3 and TRBJ2-7, with 10 bases matching TRBD1. The V and J ends lost 6 bases and 3 bases, in that order; junction bases with no gene match: 17. This CDR3 region has 18 residues. Germline V gene data show CDR1 as ENHRY and CDR2 as SYGVKD. CDR3 in amino acids: CAIRQTGGGNSIGYEQYF. CDR3 in DNA: TGTGCCATCAGGCAGACAGGGGGCGGGAACTCCATCGGCTACGAGCAGTACTTC.

The rearrangement uses TRBV9 and TRBJ2-3; 9 bases agree with TRBD2. The V segment lost 3 bases and the J segment 3 bases; nucleotides outside the gene matches: 11. The CDR3 covers 17 residues. Germline V lookup: CDR1 SGDLS, CDR2 YYNGEE. CDR3: CASSAESGGFMTDTQYF. The CDR3 bases are TGTGCCAGCAGCGCGGAGAGCGGGGGGTTCATGACAGATACGCAGTATTTT.

V is TRBV6-5 and J is TRBJ2-3, with 14 nucleotides matching TRBD2. There are 14 residues in the CDR3. V shed 7 bases and J 4 bases; nucleotides not matched to a gene: 1. CDR1 is MNHEY and CDR2 is SVGAGI in the germline V gene. The DNA of the CDR3 is TGTGCCAGCAAGACTAGCGGGGGGGCAGATACGCAGTATTTT. Its protein product is CASKTSGGADTQYF.

V gene TRBV5-3 combines with J gene TRBJ2-5; D gene uncertain. TRBV5-3 is designated an ORF whose function remains uncertain. The CDR3 runs 18 residues. V gave up 4 bases and J gave up 5 bases, with 27 bases separating them. The CDR3 nucleotides are TGTGCCAGAAGCCACGGACCGTCACCTAACTCAGTCGCGGAGACCCAGTACTTC. This sequence encodes CARSHGPSPNSVAETQYF.

CDR3 amino acids: CASTTQGSSTEAFF. CDR3 sequence (DNA): TGCGCCAGCACTACACAGGGGTCGAGCACTGAAGCTTTCTTT. The chain combines TRBV5-1 with TRBJ1-1, with 7 positions matching TRBD1. V dropped 6 bases and J dropped 4; count of bases not matched to a gene: 9. The CDR3 is 14 residues long. CDR1 and CDR2 from the germline V gene are SGHRS and YFSETQ.

The gene calls are TRBV7-8 and TRBJ1-2, with a weak D call TRBD1 (5 bases). The CDR3 runs to 14 residues. Germline CDR1 is SGHVS and CDR2 is FQNEAQ. The V and J ends lost 3 bases and 7 bases respectively, with 15 bases between them. CDR3 nucleotide sequence: TGTGCCAGCAGCTTTGGGGCAGGGAATGCTGGCTACACCTTC. Protein sequence: CASSFGAGNAGYTF.

In this sample, this clone turned up a few times. The chain joins TRBV3-1 (or the pseudogene TRBV3-2) to TRBJ1-4, with a tentative D call TRBD1 (6 bases). This CDR3 contains 14 residues. Germline V gene sequence: CDR1 LGHDT, CDR2 YNNKEL (reference sequence). Trimming took 3 bases from V and 2 from J, leaving 7 bases between them. The CDR3 loop is CASSHGGTNEKLFF. The DNA of the CDR3 is TGTGCCAGCAGCCACGGGGGCACTAATGAAAAACTGTTTTTT.

This clone was recorded once. V gene TRBV6-1 combines with J gene TRBJ1-2; no reliable D call. V gave up 0 bases and J gave up 2 bases, with 10 bases separating them. There are 15 residues in the CDR3. Germline CDR1 reads MNHNS; CDR2 reads SASEGT. CDR3: CASSEAWGRNYGYTF. The CDR3 nucleotides are TGTGCCAGCAGTGAAGCTTGGGGAAGAAACTATGGCTACACCTTC.

The J gene is TRBJ1-2, the V gene TRBV28; D call uncertain. The CDR3 has 16 residues. Per germline, CDR1 MDHEN and CDR2 SYDVKM. The V and J ends lost 6 bases and 8 bases respectively, with 25 bases between them. The CDR3 sequence: CASSSPPFGSRWGYTF. The CDR3 DNA follows: TGTGCCAGCAGCTCCCCCCCTTTCGGGTCACGTTGGGGCTACACCTTC.

The chain combines TRBV4-2 with TRBJ1-2, with 11 bases lining up with TRBD1. In germline, CDR1 is LGHNA, CDR2 YNFKEQ. The CDR3 extends over 17 amino acids. Trimming at V came to 3 bases and at J to 4 bases, leaving 10 bases not matched to a gene. The CDR3 coding sequence is TGTGCCAGCAGCCAGGACCCGGGACAGGGGGTTGTCTATGGCTACACCTTC. Amino acids: CASSQDPGQGVVYGYTF.

The rearrangement uses TRBV5-1 and TRBJ2-3; perhaps TRBD1 as D (5 bases). The length of the CDR3 is 15 residues. V gave up 3 bases and J gave up 4 bases, with 15 bases separating them. Germline CDR1 SGHRS, CDR2 YFSETQ. CDR3 nucleotide sequence: TGCGCCAGCAGCTATCAAACTTCAGGGTCAGATACGCAGTATTTT. This encodes CASSYQTSGSDTQYF. The whole variable domain, filled in from reference TRBV5-1 and TRBJ2-3, reads KAGVTQTPRYLIKTRGQQVTLSCSPISGHRSVSWYQQTPGQGLQFLFEYFSETQRNKGNFPGRFSGRQFSNSRSEMNVSTLELGDSALYLCASSYQTSGSDTQYFGPGTRLTVL.

V usage is TRBV7-9 and J usage is TRBJ1-4; TRBD1 matches 9 bases. The V gene's germline CDR1 is SEHNR and CDR2 FQNEAQ (reference sequence). The CDR3 has 18 residues. V lost 2 bases, J lost 0 bases, and 7 bases stayed unmatched. CDR3 protein: CASSLLGTGFSTNEKLFF. In nucleotides, the CDR3 is TGTGCCAGCAGCTTATTGGGGACAGGGTTTTCAACTAATGAAAAACTGTTTTTT.

The gene calls are TRBV28 and TRBJ1-5; TRBD1 agrees at 8 bases. This CDR3 is 15 amino acids long. The junction had 6 bases not matched to a gene; V was cut back by 4 bases and J by 4 bases. Germline assignment: CDR1 MDHEN and CDR2 SYDVKM. The CDR3 DNA sequence: TGTGCCAGCAGTTCGGACAGGGTAGGGAATCAGCCCCAGCATTTT. This encodes CASSSDRVGNQPQHF.

This clone was detected only once. The genes are TRBV29-1 and TRBJ2-4, with D hard to call. Germline V gives CDR1 SQVTM, CDR2 ANQGSEA. V was shortened by 4 bases and J by 0 bases, with 4 bases between the two germline ends. The CDR3 consists of 12 residues. This CDR3 reads CSVGIAKNIQYF. CDR3 sequence (DNA): TGCAGCGTTGGGATAGCCAAAAACATTCAGTACTTC.

In DNA form, the CDR3 reads TGTGCCAGCAGCCCCAGGGGACCACAAAAGGCCGGGGAGCTGTTTTTT. It specifies CASSPRGPQKAGELFF. The chain combines TRBV4-2 with TRBJ2-2, with a tentative D call TRBD1 (6 bases). This CDR3 spans 16 amino acids. Trimming removed 4 bases at V and 6 bases at J, with 18 bases between. The germline gives CDR1 LGHNA, CDR2 YNFKEQ.

The chain joins TRBV30 to TRBJ2-7; TRBD1 matches 8 bases. With V trimmed by 5 bases and J by 5 bases, 8 bases remained unmatched. Looked up from germline, CDR1 is GTSNPN and CDR2 is SVGIG (reference sequence). This CDR3 is built from 13 residues. The CDR3: CAWSRTGPDEQYF. CDR3 DNA: TGTGCCTGGTCAAGGACAGGGCCTGACGAGCAGTACTTC.

The chain uses TRBV7-8 and TRBJ1-3, with 9 nucleotides matching TRBD1. This CDR3 is built from 14 residues. CDR1 SGHVS and CDR2 FQNEAQ come from the germline V gene. J lost 5 bases, V lost 3 bases, and 2 bases had no gene match. Here the CDR3 reads CASSLDRGRNTIYF. As DNA, the CDR3 is TGTGCCAGCAGCTTGGACAGGGGAAGAAACACCATATATTTT.